A selection of T cell receptor beta chains follows, all from one sample in a study of identical twins. TCRdb recomputed calls from the 5' RACE reads with MiXCR, one row per CDR3 protein. This sample has 690,000 or so distinct CDR3 sequences; 8.5% to 9.5% occur once, and the top ten carry more than 0.75%. These data were likewise used in another study, on yellow fever vaccine responses in identical twins.

The source material was PBMCs. The origin of the receptors is a woman aged 18-30 years in good health. CDR3s include the opening cysteine and the closing phenylalanine or tryptophan. A D gene is named only where the DNA matches it firmly. The size of a clone is reported for some rows only, either as once, few or many, or as a class for expanded clones.

>few|TRBJ2-1|TRBV7-9|NA
CASSFGAPLYNEQFF
TGTGCCAGCAGCTTTGGAGCGCCCCTATACAATGAGCAGTTCTTC
>many|TRBJ2-2|TRBV6-2/TRBV6-3|TRBD2
CASSHGGADTGELFF
TGTGCCAGCAGTCACGGGGGGGCTGACACCGGGGAGCTGTTTTTT
>NA|TRBJ2-7|TRBV5-6|NA
CASSHRQEEQYF
TGTGCCAGCAGCCATCGACAGGAAGAGCAGTACTTC
>few|TRBJ2-6|TRBV6-5|NA
CASSYSGRPLSGANVLTF
TGTGCCAGCAGTTACTCGGGCAGGCCCCTCTCTGGGGCCAACGTCCTGACTTTC
>NA|TRBJ2-3|TRBV29-1|NA
CSVEGGPASADTQYF
TGCAGCGTTGAAGGGGGTCCAGCGAGCGCAGATACGCAGTATTTT
>NA|TRBJ1-3|TRBV7-9|TRBD1
CASRADRAGNTIYF
TGTGCCAGCAGGGCTGACAGGGCTGGAAACACCATATATTTT
>NA|TRBJ2-2|TRBV7-9|NA
CASSPLEGRSGELFF
TGTGCCAGCAGCCCCCTCGAGGGGAGGAGTGGGGAGCTGTTTTTT
>NA|TRBJ2-3|TRBV30|NA
CAWELGTDTQYF
TGTGCCTGGGAACTTGGCACAGATACGCAGTATTTT
>NA|TRBJ2-7|TRBV3-1|TRBD2
CASSQDRSGLAGEYEQYF
TGTGCCAGCAGCCAAGATCGTTCGGGACTAGCGGGAGAGTACGAGCAGTACTTC
>few|TRBJ2-2|TRBV27|NA
CASSPSWFGGELFF
TGTGCCAGCAGTCCCTCTTGGTTTGGCGGGGAGCTGTTTTTT
>NA|TRBJ1-3|TRBV3-1|NA
CASSQGQGSGNTIYF
TGTGCCAGCAGCCAAGGTCAGGGGTCTGGAAACACCATATATTTT
>few|TRBJ2-2|TRBV12-3/TRBV12-4|TRBD2
CAISLKATSGSTIAGELFF
TGTGCCATCAGTTTAAAGGCGACTAGCGGGAGTACGATCGCCGGGGAGCTGTTTTTT
>few|TRBJ1-4|TRBV19|NA
CASNLQGSNEKLFF
TGTGCCAGTAATTTACAGGGTTCGAATGAAAAACTGTTTTTT
>few|TRBJ2-7|TRBV5-1|TRBD1
CASSESGTGSYEQYF
TGCGCCAGCAGCGAATCCGGGACAGGGTCCTACGAGCAGTACTTC
>few|TRBJ2-1|TRBV5-6|TRBD2
CASSNSGGAWYEQFF
TGTGCCAGCAGCAATAGCGGGGGGGCTTGGTATGAGCAGTTCTTC
>NA|TRBJ2-5|TRBV4-2|TRBD1
CASSQERTGSETQYF
TGTGCCAGCAGCCAAGAGAGGACAGGGTCGGAGACCCAGTACTTC
>few|TRBJ2-7|TRBV7-6|TRBD2
CASSLAWTSGGAREQYF
TGTGCCAGCAGCTTAGCTTGGACTAGCGGGGGGGCAAGAGAGCAGTACTTC
>few|TRBJ2-3|TRBV7-8|TRBD1
CASSVRDRGVRTDTQYF
TGTGCCAGCAGCGTTCGGGACAGGGGGGTCCGCACAGATACGCAGTATTTT
>NA|TRBJ2-2|TRBV4-3|TRBD2
CASSQDREAGGHGELFF
TGCGCCAGCAGCCAAGATAGGGAAGCGGGAGGCCACGGGGAGCTGTTTTTT
>NA|TRBJ2-3|TRBV30|TRBD2
CAWGLPTSGTDTQYF
TGTGCCTGGGGCCTCCCGACTAGCGGCACAGATACGCAGTATTTT
>NA|TRBJ1-2|TRBV20-1|NA
CSARSYGYTF
TGCAGTGCTAGATCCTATGGCTACACCTTC
>NA|TRBJ2-4|TRBV11-2|TRBD2
CASSLSRGLAGVDKNIQYF
TGTGCCAGCAGCTTGTCGAGGGGACTAGCGGGAGTTGACAAAAACATTCAGTACTTC
>NA|TRBJ2-5|TRBV2|TRBD2
CASELAGELREETQYF
TGTGCCAGCGAGCTAGCGGGGGAGTTGAGAGAGGAGACCCAGTACTTC
>many|TRBJ2-1|TRBV6-5|NA
CASSSSRAYNEQFF
TGTGCCAGCAGTTCCTCCCGGGCCTACAATGAGCAGTTCTTC
>few|TRBJ2-1|TRBV5-1|TRBD2
CASSLLAGVDEQFF
TGCGCCAGCAGCTTACTAGCGGGAGTTGATGAGCAGTTCTTC
>NA|TRBJ2-7|TRBV25-1|NA
CASSDLAREQYF
TGTGCCAGCAGCGATCTAGCGAGGGAGCAGTACTTC
>few|TRBJ2-3|TRBV24-1|NA
CATSDFLYADTQYF
TGTGCCACCAGTGATTTTCTTTACGCAGATACGCAGTATTTT
>few|TRBJ1-3|TRBV5-1|NA
CASSLDTNSGNTIYF
TGCGCCAGCAGCTTGGACACCAACTCTGGAAACACCATATATTTT
>few|TRBJ1-1|TRBV3-1|TRBD1
CASSQGGTGANTEAFF
TGTGCCAGCAGCCAAGGAGGGACAGGGGCCAACACTGAAGCTTTCTTT
>many|TRBJ2-1|TRBV6-2/TRBV6-3|TRBD2
CASSYWREVDNEQFF
TGTGCCAGCAGTTACTGGCGGGAGGTCGACAATGAGCAGTTCTTC
>many|TRBJ2-5|TRBV6-5|NA
CASSYGLMETQYF
TGTGCCAGCAGTTACGGACTAATGGAGACCCAGTACTTC
>few|TRBJ2-5|TRBV6-1|NA
CASREPGPSRWTQYF
TGTGCCAGCAGGGAACCGGGACCAAGCCGATGGACCCAGTACTTC
>few|TRBJ2-1|TRBV7-2|TRBD2
CASSLQGLAGASEQFF
TGTGCCAGCAGCTTGCAGGGACTAGCGGGAGCCAGTGAGCAGTTCTTC
>few|TRBJ1-1|TRBV12-3/TRBV12-4|NA
CASRGGGENTEAFF
TGTGCCAGCAGGGGTGGGGGGGAGAACACTGAAGCTTTCTTT
>few|TRBJ2-7|TRBV28|TRBD2
CASSLTRTSGSSSYEQYF
TGTGCCAGCAGTTTAACTAGGACTAGCGGATCGAGCTCCTACGAGCAGTACTTC
>many|TRBJ2-7|TRBV12-3/TRBV12-4|NA
CASSSQGRVYEQYF
TGTGCCAGCAGTTCACAGGGACGGGTCTACGAGCAGTACTTC
>few|TRBJ2-7|TRBV6-5|NA
CASSYADDDEQYF
TGTGCCAGCAGTTACGCCGACGACGACGAGCAGTACTTC
>many|TRBJ2-3|TRBV20-1|NA
CSAERGDTQYF
TGCAGCGCAGAACGCGGGGATACGCAGTATTTT
>few|TRBJ1-1|TRBV5-1|NA
CASSLAGVGVAEAFF
TGCGCCAGCAGCTTGGCCGGTGTGGGGGTGGCTGAAGCTTTCTTT
>NA|TRBJ2-4|TRBV6-2/TRBV6-3|NA
CASSRDGLAKNIQYF
TGTGCCAGCAGCCGGGACGGACTAGCCAAAAACATTCAGTACTTC
>few|TRBJ2-3|TRBV7-3|NA
CASSRHKTREPDTQYF
TGTGCCAGCAGCCGCCATAAGACTCGAGAGCCAGATACGCAGTATTTT
>many|TRBJ1-2|TRBV4-2|NA
CASSQGDPYGYTF
TGTGCCAGCAGCCAAGGCGACCCTTATGGCTACACCTTC